The 20 T cell receptor beta chains reported below all come from one sample, sequenced in a study of cytomegalovirus exposure and HLA in healthy donors. Clones were sequenced by immunoSEQ multiplex PCR, and TCRdb holds only the in-frame ones, with some missing. In the table there are hundreds of thousands of clones, approximately 84% of which are singletons. Sequencing used PBMCs. These receptor sequences come from a man younger than 30 in good health and CMV-seropositive.

The chain employs TRBV9 and TRBJ1-2, with D unresolved. V was trimmed by 7 bases and J by 0 bases, leaving 10 bases between them. Germline CDR1 reads SGDLS; CDR2 reads YYNGEE. This CDR3 contains 13 residues. The CDR3 coding sequence is TGTGCCAGCGGGGTGGGAGCTAACTATGGCTACACCTTC. This translates into CASGVGANYGYTF.

The chain joins TRBV11-2 to TRBJ1-1; no clear D. Germline lookup yields CDR1 SGHAT and CDR2 FQNNGV. Deletions cut 6 bases from V and 2 bases from J, with 16 bases between. This CDR3 has 15 amino acids. CDR3 bases: TGTGCCAGCAGTACCGTGGCTGGGATAAACACTGAAGCTTTCTTT. It encodes CASSTVAGINTEAFF.

The rearrangement uses TRBV5-4 and TRBJ1-3; a weak D match, TRBD1 (6 bases). Germline V lookup: CDR1 SGHNT, CDR2 YYREEE (reference sequence). Deletions cut 0 bases from V and 4 bases from J, with 11 bases between. The CDR3 contains 15 residues. The CDR3 DNA reads as TGTGCCAGCAGCTTGGGGGGGGCATTCGGAAACACCATATATTTT. Translated, it gives CASSLGGAFGNTIYF.

A few counts support this clone. The J gene is TRBJ1-2, the V gene TRBV28, with a possible D match to TRBD1 (5 bases). The germline gives CDR1 MDHEN, CDR2 SYDVKM. Trimming took 6 bases from V and 5 from J, leaving 13 bases between them. This CDR3 is 13 amino acids long. In DNA form, the CDR3 reads TGTGCCAGCAGGTCGGCCCAGGGTTATGGCTACACCTTC. Its protein product is CASRSAQGYGYTF.

This sequence joins TRBV6-5 and TRBJ2-3, with D unclear. V was shortened by 8 bases and J by 0 bases, with 12 bases between the two germline ends. CDR1 is MNHEY and CDR2 is SVGAGI in the germline V gene. CDR3 size: 14 residues. The DNA of the CDR3 is TGTGCCAGCCTAAGGGCGACTAGCACAGATACGCAGTATTTT. This codes for CASLRATSTDTQYF.

This chain uses TRBV5-4 with TRBJ2-2; D possibly corresponds to TRBD2 (6 bases). Germline V gene sequence: CDR1 SGHNT, CDR2 YYREEE (reference sequence). The CDR3 is 15 residues long. V was pared by 3 bases and J by 4 bases, with 13 bases between. CDR3 sequence reads: CASSWGGKGTGELFF. The CDR3 DNA sequence: TGTGCCAGCAGCTGGGGCGGGAAAGGCACCGGGGAGCTGTTTTTT.

This chain joins TRBV2 and TRBJ1-5, with D tentatively TRBD1 (5 bases). The germline V gene has CDR1 SNHLY and CDR2 FYNNEI. This CDR3 has 17 residues. V was clipped by 5 bases and J by 0 bases, with 17 bases between them. The CDR3, as DNA: TGTGCCAGCAGTCATGATAGACAGACTTTTAGCAATCAGCCCCAGCATTTT. Translating it yields CASSHDRQTFSNQPQHF.

The sample holds a few counts of this clone. The chain employs TRBV7-9 and TRBJ1-5, with D perhaps TRBD1 (5 bases). The V gene lost 5 bases and the J gene lost 2 bases, with 13 bases spanning the gap. The CDR3 consists of 15 residues. CDR1 and CDR2 (germline): SEHNR, FQNEAQ (reference sequence). The CDR3, as DNA: TGTGCCAGCAGCCCCCGGGGGGATCGCAATCAGCCCCAGCATTTT. Translated, it gives CASSPRGDRNQPQHF.

The chain joins TRBV18 to TRBJ1-2, with 7 bases fitting TRBD1. Germline V CDR1 and CDR2: KGHSH, LQKENI. V gave up 3 bases and J gave up 5 bases; unmatched junction bases: 15. CDR3 length equals 17 residues. The CDR3 sequence: CASSPPRLGQVLYGYTF. In DNA, the CDR3 is TGTGCCAGCTCACCCCCCCGACTCGGACAGGTCCTATATGGCTACACCTTC. Drawing the rest from reference TRBV18 and TRBJ1-2, the complete variable domain is NAGVMQNPRHLVRRRGQEARLRCSPMKGHSHVYWYRQLPEEGLKFMVYLQKENIIDESGMPKERFSAEFPKEGPSILRIQQVVRGDSAAYFCASSPPRLGQVLYGYTFGSGTRLTVV.

The V and J genes are TRBV27 and TRBJ2-7; a weak D match, TRBD2 (6 bases). Germline loops: CDR1 MNHEY, CDR2 SMNVEV (reference sequence). V lost 1 base, J lost 0 bases, and 10 bases lay in between. This CDR3 is built from 15 residues. The DNA for the CDR3 is TGTGCCAGCAGTTTATTTAGCGGAAGCTCCTACGAGCAGTACTTC. Translation: CASSLFSGSSYEQYF.

V gene TRBV7-2 combines with J gene TRBJ2-7; TRBD2 matches at 9 bases. V dropped 5 bases and J dropped 5; count of bases not matched to a gene: 16. Germline V gene lookup returns CDR1 SGHTA and CDR2 FQGNSA. This CDR3 is 17 amino acids long. The CDR3 DNA reads as TGTGCCAGCAGCACCTGGGCTAGCGGGATCCTTGGGGACGAGCAGTACTTC. It is translated as CASSTWASGILGDEQYF.

The chain has TRBV6-5 and TRBJ1-2, with 9 bases fitting TRBD1. V lost 5 bases to trimming and J lost 7 bases; unmatched junction nucleotides: 11. The germline CDR1 and CDR2 sequences are MNHEY and SVGAGI. There are 15 residues in the CDR3. The CDR3 here is CASSTRQGVIIGYTF. The DNA of the CDR3 is TGTGCCAGCAGTACTAGACAGGGGGTAATAATTGGCTACACCTTC.

The rearrangement uses TRBV19 and TRBJ1-2; 10 bases are shared with TRBD1. Trimming cost V 6 bases and J 2 bases; bases outside gene matches: 3. Per germline, CDR1 LNHDA and CDR2 SQIVND (reference sequence). This CDR3 has 14 amino acids. The DNA for the CDR3 is TGTGCCAGTAGGGAGACAGGGGGCAACTATGGCTACACCTTC. Translating it yields CASRETGGNYGYTF. The full variable domain, its missing parts supplied by reference TRBV19 and TRBJ1-2, is DGGITQSPKYLFRKEGQNVTLSCEQNLNHDAMYWYRQDPGQGLRLIYYSQIVNDFQKGDIAEGYSVSREKKESFPLTVTSAQKNPTAFYLCASRETGGNYGYTFGSGTRLTVV.

V and J are TRBV2 and TRBJ2-7, with 11 bases lining up with TRBD1. V lost 6 bases and J lost 2; bases outside the gene matches: 6. Looked up from germline, CDR1 is SNHLY and CDR2 is FYNNEI. The CDR3 sequence is 15 residues long. In DNA form, the CDR3 reads TGTGCCAGCAGGGACGGACAGGGGGCTACCTACGAGCAGTACTTC. Encoded protein: CASRDGQGATYEQYF.

This chain connects TRBV7-9 to TRBJ1-2, with 7 bases aligning to TRBD1. The CDR3 consists of 15 residues. Germline V gene sequence: CDR1 SEHNR, CDR2 FQNEAQ (reference sequence). J lost 7 bases, V lost 5 bases, and 13 bases had no gene match. CDR3 sequence (DNA): TGTGCCAGCAGCCCCGCCCTGACAGGGCACGGTGGCTACACCTTC. It specifies CASSPALTGHGGYTF.

The chain combines TRBV4-1 with TRBJ1-3; 8 bases align to TRBD1. This CDR3 is built from 17 residues. Trimming took 4 bases from V and 0 from J; bases not matched to a gene: 8. CDR1 is MGHRA and CDR2 is YSYEKL in the germline V gene. The chain's CDR3 is CASSLRQGSPSGNTIYF. The CDR3 DNA is TGCGCCAGCAGCCTACGACAGGGGTCCCCCTCTGGAAACACCATATATTTT.

The chain couples TRBV5-1 to TRBJ1-2, with 7 bases identical to TRBD1. Germline V gives CDR1 SGHRS, CDR2 YFSETQ. V dropped 5 bases and J dropped 2; count of bases not matched to a gene: 6. CDR3 length: 14 amino acids. CDR3 sequence (DNA): TGCGCCAGCAGTAGGGACAGACTAAACTATGGCTACACCTTC. This codes for CASSRDRLNYGYTF.

The rearrangement links TRBV6-6 to TRBJ1-2; D unclear. CDR3 length equals 13 residues. V gave up 4 bases and J gave up 4 bases, with 10 bases separating them. The germline V gene encodes CDR1 MNHNY and CDR2 SVGAGI (reference sequence). The CDR3 nucleotides read TGTGCCAGCAGTTTAGATCGAGTCTATGGCTACACCTTC. It encodes CASSLDRVYGYTF.

This sequence joins TRBV6-1 and TRBJ2-1; no firm D call. Germline CDR1 MNHNS, CDR2 SASEGT. The CDR3 spans 14 residues. With 8 bases removed from V and 1 base from J, the gap between germline ends came to 12 bases. The CDR3 loop reads CASDGRSSYNEQFF. The CDR3 nucleotides read TGTGCCAGCGACGGCAGATCATCCTACAATGAGCAGTTCTTC.

The rearrangement joins TRBV27 to TRBJ2-7; weak D call: TRBD2 (6 bases). In germline, CDR1 is MNHEY, CDR2 SMNVEV (reference sequence). The CDR3 is 16 residues long. V lost 1 base and J 2 bases, leaving 15 bases between the germline ends. The CDR3 DNA is TGTGCCAGCAGTTTATTGGGGGGTAGGGGAACCTACGAGCAGTACTTC. Translating it yields CASSLLGGRGTYEQYF.